This passage covers 14 T cell receptor beta chains from one sample sequenced in a study of T cells in Graves' hyperthyroidism and ophthalmopathy. Using RNA transcripts as the source, TCR beta CDR3 regions were amplified. HTBI primers were employed in a first-round RT-PCR of the TCR CDR3. TCRdb recomputed calls from the multiplex PCR reads with MiXCR, one row per CDR3 protein. Among 600,000 to 800,000 distinct CDR3 sequences listed, just over 35% were seen once. The specimen sequenced was blood. Every receptor here comes from a woman aged 40 to 50 with Graves' hyperthyroidism.

The genes are TRBV29-1 and TRBJ2-7; possibly TRBD1 for D (5 bases). CDR1 is SQVTM, CDR2 ANQGSEA, per germline. The CDR3 covers 13 residues. Trimming pared 3 bases from V and 5 bases from J, leaving 14 bases between. CDR3 protein: CSVDREGVNEQYF. The CDR3 bases are TGCAGCGTTGACAGGGAAGGAGTCAACGAGCAGTACTTC.

This clonotype was counted many times. This chain connects TRBV7-2 to TRBJ1-4; D not resolved. The CDR3 runs to 12 residues. V lost 4 bases and J 4 bases, leaving 4 bases between the germline ends. Germline loops: CDR1 SGHTA, CDR2 FQGNSA. The CDR3 loop is CASSSFNEKLFF. For the CDR3, the DNA is TGTGCCAGCAGCTCATTTAATGAAAAACTGTTTTTT. The full variable domain, in which reference TRBV7-2 and TRBJ1-4 provide the parts outside the CDR3, is GAGVSQSPSNKVTEKGKDVELRCDPISGHTALYWYRQSLGQGLEFLIYFQGNSAPDKSGLPSDRFSAERTGGSVSTLTIQRTQQEDSAVYLCASSSFNEKLFFGSGTQLSVL.

This clonotype came up many times. The CDR3 sequence is CASIEGRKRGEQYF. Written as DNA, the CDR3 is TGTGCCAGCATCGAGGGCAGGAAAAGAGGGGAGCAGTACTTC. J is TRBJ2-7 and V is TRBV11-2, with D maybe TRBD2 (5 bases). CDR3 length equals 14 residues. Germline values: CDR1 SGHAT, CDR2 FQNNGV. The V end lost 7 bases, the J end lost 7 bases, and 20 bases lay between the germline ends.

This clonotype came up many times. This sequence joins TRBV19 and TRBJ2-6, with D unclear. This CDR3 contains 15 residues. Germline assignment: CDR1 LNHDA and CDR2 SQIVND (reference sequence). The V end lost 3 bases, the J end lost 2 bases, and 8 bases lay between the germline ends. DNA of the CDR3: TGTGCCAGTAGTATTGGCATTGCTGGGGCCAACGTCCTGACTTTC. Translating it yields CASSIGIAGANVLTF.

To note about this clonotype: This may come from a read error, since a much larger clone is one base off. This chain joins TRBV4-1 and TRBJ2-7; 7 bases align to TRBD2. CDR3 length equals 15 residues. The V gene's germline CDR1 is MGHRA and CDR2 YSYEKL. The CDR3 protein is CASSQGSDGGFEQYF. The CDR3 DNA reads TGTGCCAGCAGCCAAGGCAGCGACGGGGGGTTCGAGCAGTACTTC.

J is TRBJ2-7 and V is TRBV28, with 10 bases that match TRBD1. Germline values: CDR1 MDHEN, CDR2 SYDVKM. V shed 6 bases and J 5 bases; nucleotides not matched to a gene: 10. CDR3 length equals 15 residues. CDR3 in DNA: TGTGCCAGCAGCTCCGGGACAGGGGAGCGACACGAGCAGTACTTC. This gives the protein CASSSGTGERHEQYF.

This clonotype appeared a few times. The chain carries TRBV4-1 and TRBJ2-7; no firm D call. This CDR3 is 14 amino acids long. V shed 0 bases and J shed 1 base, with 7 bases lying between them. Germline V CDR1 and CDR2: MGHRA, YSYEKL. The CDR3 is CASSQEVSSYEQYF. Written as DNA, the CDR3 is TGCGCCAGCAGCCAAGAAGTTTCGTCCTACGAGCAGTACTTC.

Note on this clonotype: A much bigger clone sits one base away, suggesting this may be a read error. The CDR3 sequence is CASSLGYVSDDYTF. The CDR3 DNA reads TGTGCCAGCAGCTTAGGTTACGTGTCCGATGACTACACCTTC. The rearrangement uses TRBV7-2 and TRBJ1-2; no definite D call. This CDR3 contains 14 residues. Germline V lookup: CDR1 SGHTA, CDR2 FQGNSA. Trimming shortened V by 1 base and J by 10 bases, and 16 bases separated the two germline ends.

This clonotype was picked up many times. The gene calls are TRBV2 and TRBJ1-2; a weak D match, TRBD1 (5 bases). The germline V and J ends were trimmed by 3 bases and 2 bases, with 10 bases remaining between them. CDR3 length equals 14 residues. The germline CDR1 and CDR2 sequences are SNHLY and FYNNEI. CDR3 sequence reads: CASSDYRGNYGYTF. As DNA, the CDR3 is TGTGCCAGCAGTGATTATAGGGGCAACTATGGCTACACCTTC.

This clonotype has more than one count but fewer than ten. The chain is built from TRBV7-2 and TRBJ1-2; D gene unclear. Germline V gene sequence: CDR1 SGHTA, CDR2 FQGNSA. Between the trimmed V and J ends, which lost 5 bases and 11 bases, there was a span of 12 bases. The CDR3 contains 11 residues. The CDR3 coding sequence is TGTGCCAGCAGCCCGCAAAGTCGGTACACCTTC. It specifies CASSPQSRYTF.

There are a few counts of this clonotype. The V gene is TRBV20-1, the J gene TRBJ2-5; 13 nucleotides align to TRBD2. The CDR3 has 14 residues. J lost 3 bases, V lost 6 bases, and 4 bases had no gene match. Germline CDR1 DFQATT, CDR2 SNEGSKA (reference sequence). The CDR3 spells CSAAGLAGKETQYF. Here the CDR3 DNA reads TGCAGTGCAGCGGGACTAGCGGGGAAAGAGACCCAGTACTTC.

The J gene is TRBJ2-7, the V gene TRBV7-2; D is uncertain. This CDR3 contains 15 residues. Germline V CDR1 and CDR2: SGHTA, FQGNSA. With 1 base removed from V and 2 bases from J, the gap between germline ends came to 12 bases. CDR3: CASSLGSGKAYEQYF. DNA of the CDR3: TGTGCCAGCAGCTTAGGTTCAGGCAAGGCCTACGAGCAGTACTTC.

This chain connects TRBV7-9 to TRBJ1-2, with 12 nucleotides matching TRBD1. The CDR3 is 15 amino acids. Losses at the gene ends were 5 bases for V and 13 bases for J; bases not matched to a gene: 14. Germline V CDR1 and CDR2: SEHNR, FQNEAQ (reference sequence). The CDR3 nucleotides are TGTGCCAGCAGCCTTAGCAGCGGGACAGGGGGCGCGCTCACCTTC. This encodes CASSLSSGTGGALTF.

This clonotype came up once. The conserved closing phenylalanine or tryptophan is absent in this CDR3, likely reflecting a read error. The limits of the CDR3 on the DNA are not certain, so only TCRdb's listed CDR3 is given. The rearrangement uses TRBV29-1 and TRBJ1-4; the table's D gene call, TRBD1, was not cross checked with the DNA. 12 amino acids form the CDR3, both terminal residues included. Germline V gene lookup returns CDR1 SQVTM and CDR2 ANQGSEA. The CDR3 loop is CSVPTRARKLVY.